The 28 T cell receptor beta chains below all came from one sample that was sequenced in a study of cytomegalovirus exposure and HLA in healthy donors. A multiplex PCR was run with 60 Vbeta primers and 13 Jbeta primers. Using immunoSEQ multiplex PCR, the repertoire was profiled, and TCRdb retains in-frame clones only, with some absent. The sample shows fewer than 200,000 clones, approximately 84% of them seen only once. Sample: PBMCs. The receptors originated from a girl under three years old in good health and CMV-seronegative.

The J gene is TRBJ2-7, the V gene TRBV7-8; 7 bases map to TRBD1. The trim removed 5 bases at V and 3 bases at J, leaving 10 bases unmatched. The CDR3 contains 15 residues. The germline V gene encodes CDR1 SGHVS and CDR2 FQNEAQ. This chain's CDR3 is CASSGPDRAGYEQYF. The CDR3 DNA reads as TGTGCCAGCAGCGGCCCCGACAGGGCGGGCTACGAGCAGTACTTC. The whole variable domain, filled in from reference TRBV7-8 and TRBJ2-7, reads GAGVSQSPRYKVAKRGQDVALRCDPISGHVSLFWYQQALGQGPEFLTYFQNEAQLDKSGLPSDRFFAERPEGSVSTLKIQRTQQEDSAVYLCASSGPDRAGYEQYFGPGTRLTVT.

The chain uses TRBV21-1 and TRBJ2-1; TRBD2 was called by the table and not checked on the DNA. TRBV21-1 is given as a pseudogene. This CDR3 is built from 16 residues. DNA for the CDR3: TGTGCCAGCAGCAAAGTGGAGGCTAGCGAATACAATGAGCAGTTCTTC. Protein sequence: CASSKVEASEYNEQFF.

J is TRBJ1-2 and V is TRBV4-2; D ambiguous. Germline CDR1 reads LGHNA; CDR2 reads YNFKEQ. This CDR3 has 15 residues. Trimming cost V 0 bases and J 5 bases, with 13 bases left between them. The DNA of the CDR3 is TGTGCCAGCAGCCAAGACTGGGGAGGATTGTATGGCTACACCTTC. Protein sequence: CASSQDWGGLYGYTF.

The chain uses TRBV7-9 and TRBJ1-1, with 7 bases lining up with TRBD1. V lost 5 bases and J lost 4; bases outside the gene matches: 7. Germline V gene data show CDR1 as SEHNR and CDR2 as FQNEAQ (reference sequence). CDR3 length: 14 residues. CDR3 nucleotides: TGTGCCAGCAGCGGACGACAGGGTGGCACTGAAGCTTTCTTT. Translated: CASSGRQGGTEAFF.

Comment on this clone: At the DNA level, this CDR3 is encoded by other sequences in the same sample as well. The chain uses TRBV9 and TRBJ1-2; 9 bases align to TRBD1. The V gene's germline CDR1 is SGDLS and CDR2 YYNGEE. J was trimmed by 5 bases and V by 3 bases; bases with no gene match: 11. The CDR3 runs 16 residues. The CDR3 sequence: CASSGSGTGPLYGYTF. The CDR3 DNA reads as TGTGCCAGCAGCGGTTCAGGGACAGGGCCGTTATATGGCTACACCTTC.

The J gene is TRBJ1-3, the V gene TRBV20-1; D is unclear. Germline V gives CDR1 DFQATT, CDR2 SNEGSKA (reference sequence). V lost 1 base, J lost 6 bases, and 4 bases lay in between. The CDR3 consists of 11 residues. CDR3 loop: CSARAKNTIYF. CDR3 coding DNA: TGCAGTGCTAGAGCCAAAAACACCATATATTTT.

In nucleotides, the CDR3 is TGCGCCAGCAGCCAAGGGTTCAGGAACACTGAAGCTTTCTTT. This translates into CASSQGFRNTEAFF. This rearrangement joins TRBV4-1 to TRBJ1-1; D is unclear. This CDR3 has 14 amino acids. In germline, CDR1 is MGHRA, CDR2 YSYEKL. The V end was cut by 1 base, the J end by 1 base, with 7 bases between.

This clone occurred once. The chain carries TRBV27 and TRBJ2-1, with 11 bases matching TRBD2. Unmatched junction bases numbered 5, after V lost 6 bases and J lost 4 bases. Germline CDR1 MNHEY, CDR2 SMNVEV (reference sequence). There are 15 residues in the CDR3. The CDR3: CASSPGTSGYNEQFF. The CDR3 DNA reads TGTGCCAGCAGCCCAGGGACTAGCGGATACAATGAGCAGTTCTTC.

The V call is TRBV7-3, the J call TRBJ2-3; 8 nucleotides match TRBD2. Germline V lookup: CDR1 SGHTA, CDR2 FQGTGA. This CDR3 contains 16 residues. The ends lost 1 base at V and 6 bases at J; junction bases unmatched: 9. The CDR3: CASSLMGRGDFDTQYF. CDR3 sequence (DNA): TGTGCCAGCAGCTTAATGGGGCGGGGGGACTTCGATACGCAGTATTTT. Full variable domain (remainder filled in from reference TRBV7-3 and TRBJ2-3): GAGVSQTPSNKVTEKGKYVELRCDPISGHTALYWYRQSLGQGPEFLIYFQGTGAADDSGLPNDRFFAVRPEGSVSTLKIQRTERGDSAVYLCASSLMGRGDFDTQYFGPGTRLTVL.

The chain carries TRBV6-5 and TRBJ1-2; 8 bases match TRBD1. Germline values: CDR1 MNHEY, CDR2 SVGAGI. Unmatched junction bases numbered 3, after V lost 6 bases and J lost 3 bases. The CDR3 contains 13 residues. As DNA, the CDR3 is TGTGCCAGCAGAGCAGGGGGCGACTATGGCTACACCTTC. It specifies CASRAGGDYGYTF.

V is TRBV7-9 and J is TRBJ2-3, with 7 bases fitting TRBD1. This CDR3 has 17 amino acids. Trimming at V came to 1 base and at J to 1 base, leaving 8 bases not matched to a gene. Per germline, CDR1 SEHNR and CDR2 FQNEAQ (reference sequence). The CDR3 region has the DNA TGTGCCAGCAGCTTAGGGAACAGGGGAGACGGCACAGATACGCAGTATTTT. Encoded protein: CASSLGNRGDGTDTQYF.

This clone was seen only a few times. The genes are TRBV2 and TRBJ2-1; TRBD2 might be the D (6 bases). There are 14 residues in the CDR3. Trimming stripped 5 bases from V and 7 bases from J, with 15 bases between. The germline gives CDR1 SNHLY, CDR2 FYNNEI. This chain's CDR3 is CASSSGLVGNEQFF. The CDR3 DNA sequence: TGTGCCAGCAGTTCGGGACTCGTCGGAAATGAGCAGTTCTTC.

The chain uses TRBV11-3 and TRBJ2-2; TRBD2 matches 11 bases. The CDR3 length is 18 residues. The germline gives CDR1 SGHNT, CDR2 YENEEA. Trimming at V came to 3 bases and at J to 2 bases, leaving 8 bases not matched to a gene. The CDR3 protein is CASSFPGLAALNTGELFF. The CDR3 region has the DNA TGTGCCAGCAGCTTCCCGGGACTAGCGGCTTTAAACACCGGGGAGCTGTTTTTT.

This chain connects TRBV25-1 to TRBJ2-3; TRBD2 agrees at 7 bases. The CDR3 length is 17 residues. Germline V CDR1 and CDR2: MGHDK, SYGVNS. Losses at the gene ends were 1 base for V and 1 base for J; bases not matched to a gene: 8. CDR3 bases: TGTGCCAGCAGTGAATCGGGGAGGGGAGGAGGCACAGATACGCAGTATTTT. Protein product: CASSESGRGGGTDTQYF.

This chain links TRBV7-2 with TRBJ1-2; TRBD1 is a possible D gene (6 bases). This CDR3 has 17 amino acids. Germline loops: CDR1 SGHTA, CDR2 FQGNSA. V lost 2 bases and J lost 7, with 23 bases in between. The CDR3 DNA reads as TGTGCCAGCAGCTTAAGGGTACAGGGCCCATTCTCTCTTGGCTACACCTTC. This sequence encodes CASSLRVQGPFSLGYTF.

The chain couples TRBV9 to TRBJ2-1; 12 bases are a match to TRBD2. V was pared by 0 bases and J by 13 bases, with 11 bases of the junction left unmatched. Germline loops: CDR1 SGDLS, CDR2 YYNGEE. There are 16 residues in the CDR3. CDR3 sequence (DNA): TGTGCCAGCAGCGTAGACAGCCTAGCGGGGGGGATACGCCAGTTCTTC. Residues: CASSVDSLAGGIRQFF.

The chain joins TRBV6-1 to TRBJ1-1; D perhaps matches TRBD1 (5 bases). CDR1 and CDR2 (germline): MNHNS, SASEGT. This CDR3 comprises 12 residues. V was shortened by 6 bases and J by 7 bases, with 12 bases between the two germline ends. In nucleotides, the CDR3 is TGTGCCAGCAGATTAACAGGAAGTGAAGCTTTCTTT. This translates into CASRLTGSEAFF.

The chain couples TRBV5-6 to TRBJ1-6; perhaps TRBD1 as D (6 bases). The germline CDR1 and CDR2 sequences are SGHDT and YYEEEE. V was cut by 4 bases and J by 4 bases, with 9 bases left in between. The CDR3 loop spans 14 amino acids. CDR3 protein: CASSTGQYNSPLHF. The CDR3 DNA is TGTGCCAGCAGCACCGGACAGTATAATTCACCCCTCCACTTT.

The V gene is TRBV10-3, the J gene TRBJ1-1, with D tentatively TRBD1 (6 bases). This CDR3 is built from 13 residues. The germline V and J ends were trimmed by 0 bases and 7 bases, with 9 bases remaining between them. Germline assignment: CDR1 ENHRY and CDR2 SYGVKD. The CDR3 DNA follows: TGTGCCATCAGTGAGTCCGGACAGAGTGAAGCTTTCTTT. This gives the protein CAISESGQSEAFF.

The chain uses TRBV4-2 and TRBJ2-2; 9 bases are a match to TRBD2. The ends lost 1 base at V and 4 bases at J; junction bases unmatched: 7. CDR3 length equals 17 residues. Looked up from germline, CDR1 is LGHNA and CDR2 is YNFKEQ. The CDR3 sequence is CASSQAFGAGGTGELFF. The CDR3 coding sequence is TGTGCCAGCAGCCAAGCTTTCGGAGCGGGAGGCACCGGGGAGCTGTTTTTT.

V gene TRBV23-1 combines with J gene TRBJ1-5, with D perhaps TRBD1 (6 bases). TRBV23-1 is reported as an ORF; its role is uncertain. V lost 2 bases and J 0 bases, leaving 11 bases between the germline ends. The CDR3 spans 16 residues. CDR3 in amino acids: CASSQPDSYSNQPQHF. CDR3 DNA sequence: TGCGCCAGCAGTCAACCGGACAGTTATAGCAATCAGCCCCAGCATTTT.

The gene calls are TRBV5-1 and TRBJ2-5; 9 nucleotides line up with TRBD2. The length of the CDR3 is 16 residues. Germline V CDR1 and CDR2: SGHRS, YFSETQ. J was trimmed by 1 base and V by 0 bases; bases with no gene match: 4. DNA of the CDR3: TGCGCCAGCAGCTTGGGAGCGGGGGGACTCCAAGAGACCCAGTACTTC. Translation gives CASSLGAGGLQETQYF.

The sample holds one count of this clone. J is TRBJ1-1 and V is TRBV9; D possibly corresponds to TRBD1 (6 bases). CDR1 is SGDLS, CDR2 YYNGEE, per germline. This CDR3 contains 15 residues. The germline V and J ends were trimmed by 0 bases and 1 base, with 10 bases remaining between them. CDR3 in DNA: TGTGCCAGCAGCGTAGTGGGCAGGGGGAACACTGAAGCTTTCTTT. Its protein product is CASSVVGRGNTEAFF.

The count of this clone is one. The V call is TRBV6-5, the J call TRBJ2-1; 10 bases agree with TRBD2. Trimming removed 3 bases from V and 5 bases from J; junction bases left unmatched: 4. CDR3 length: 15 amino acids. The germline gives CDR1 MNHEY, CDR2 SVGAGI. The CDR3 bases are TGTGCCAGCAGTTATACTAGCGGGGACCACAATGAGCAGTTCTTC. Its translation is CASSYTSGDHNEQFF.

V is TRBV7-2 and J is TRBJ1-5; a possible D gene is TRBD1 (6 bases). The germline CDR1 and CDR2 sequences are SGHTA and FQGNSA. Trimming stripped 1 base from V and 0 bases from J, with 10 bases between. This CDR3 region has 16 residues. CDR3 sequence (DNA): TGTGCCAGCAGCTTAGGGACAGTCAGTAGCAATCAGCCCCAGCATTTT. This gives the protein CASSLGTVSSNQPQHF.

The V and J genes are TRBV27 and TRBJ2-3, with D maybe TRBD2 (6 bases). Germline V gives CDR1 MNHEY, CDR2 SMNVEV (reference sequence). The CDR3 has 15 amino acids. V was trimmed by 5 bases and J by 5 bases, leaving 17 bases between them. Written as DNA, the CDR3 is TGTGCCAGCAGTCGTCTCGGCGGGGTGGGAGATACGCAGTATTTT. It codes for CASSRLGGVGDTQYF.

The chain has TRBV4-3 and TRBJ2-5; 13 bases align to TRBD2. From germline, CDR1 is LGHNA and CDR2 YSLEER. CDR3 length: 16 residues. The V and J ends lost 4 bases and 1 base, in that order; junction bases with no gene match: 3. The CDR3 DNA reads as TGCGCCAGCAGCCTGACTAGCGGGAGGTCCCAAGAGACCCAGTACTTC. It is translated as CASSLTSGRSQETQYF.

The chain uses TRBV27 and TRBJ1-4, with 7 nucleotides matching TRBD1. The CDR3 loop spans 16 amino acids. V lost 5 bases and J lost 1; bases outside the gene matches: 7. CDR1 MNHEY and CDR2 SMNVEV come from the germline V gene (reference sequence). CDR3 in DNA: TGTGCCAGCAGTCATGACAACAGGGGAACTAATGAAAAACTGTTTTTT. Amino acids: CASSHDNRGTNEKLFF. Full variable domain (missing parts from reference TRBV27 and TRBJ1-4): EAQVTQNPRYLITVTGKKLTVTCSQNMNHEYMSWYRQDPGLGLRQIYYSMNVEVTDKGDVPEGYKVSRKEKRNFPLILESPSPNQTSLYFCASSHDNRGTNEKLFFGSGTQLSVL.